Below are 6 T cell receptor beta chains sequenced from a single sample in a study of blood T cells in healthy people across ages. A second PCR of roughly 7 to 11 cycles used a sample-barcoded 5' primer and a J-beta primer mix. TCRdb recomputed calls from the 5' RACE reads with MiXCR, one row per CDR3 protein. The table records around 750,000 distinct CDR3 sequences, roughly 50% of them present only once. Sequenced input: blood. Receptors were obtained from an elderly man in good health.

The chain joins TRBV14 to TRBJ2-7; no reliable D call. The CDR3 extends over 15 amino acids. Germline-derived CDR1 and CDR2 are SGHDN and FVKESK. V dropped 0 bases and J dropped 2 bases, with 11 bases sitting between them. CDR3 nucleotide sequence: TGTGCCAGCAGCCAAGATTGGGCGCGGACCTACGAGCAGTACTTC. This translates into CASSQDWARTYEQYF.

The genes are TRBV5-1 and TRBJ2-4; D uncertain. Judging by the DNA end, TRBJ2-7 fits better; the J call may be wrong. The CDR3 spans 13 residues. Germline V lookup: CDR1 SGHRS, CDR2 YFSETQ. The CDR3 region is CASSLNLNYEQYF. The CDR3 nucleotides are TGCGCCAGCAGCTTGAATCTAAACTACGAGCAGTACTTC.

This clonotype was seen a handful of times. V is TRBV29-1 and J is TRBJ2-4; D tentatively fits TRBD1 or TRBD2 (5 bases each). Germline assignment: CDR1 SQVTM and CDR2 ANQGSEA. The length of the CDR3 is 13 residues. With 3 bases removed from V and 1 base from J, the gap between germline ends came to 7 bases. This CDR3 is CSVEGEAKNIQYF. The DNA of the CDR3 is TGCAGCGTTGAGGGGGAGGCCAAAAACATTCAGTACTTC. The full variable domain, its missing parts supplied by reference TRBV29-1 and TRBJ2-4, is SAVISQKPSRDICQRGTSLTIQCQVDSQVTMMFWYRQQPGQSLTLIATANQGSEATYESGFVIDKFPISRPNLTFSTLTVSNMSPEDSSIYLCSVEGEAKNIQYFGAGTRLSVL.

The genes are TRBV29-1 and TRBJ2-2; TRBD2 might be the D (5 bases). From germline, CDR1 is SQVTM and CDR2 ANQGSEA. V was shortened by 4 bases and J by 5 bases, with 14 bases between the two germline ends. The CDR3 sequence is 14 residues long. The CDR3 region is CSVAPTRLTGELFF. The CDR3 DNA reads as TGCAGCGTTGCCCCAACTAGGTTGACCGGGGAGCTGTTTTTT.

A few counts support this clonotype. V is TRBV29-1 and J is TRBJ2-6; possibly TRBD2 for D (5 bases). Germline CDR1 and CDR2: SQVTM and ANQGSEA. CDR3 size: 13 residues. Trimming took 4 bases from V and 4 from J, leaving 8 bases between them. CDR3 nucleotide sequence: TGCAGCGTTGCCGCGGGCGGGGCCAACGTCCTGACTTTC. Amino acids: CSVAAGGANVLTF.

This chain joins TRBV5-1 and TRBJ2-1, with D perhaps matching TRBD2 (6 bases). CDR3 length: 14 residues. The germline gives CDR1 SGHRS, CDR2 YFSETQ. V gave up 2 bases and J gave up 8 bases, with 14 bases separating them. The CDR3 protein is CASSLPGVPDEQFF. The DNA for the CDR3 is TGCGCCAGCAGCTTACCGGGAGTCCCTGATGAGCAGTTCTTC. The full variable domain, in which reference TRBV5-1 and TRBJ2-1 provide the parts outside the CDR3, is KAGVTQTPRYLIKTRGQQVTLSCSPISGHRSVSWYQQTPGQGLQFLFEYFSETQRNKGNFPGRFSGRQFSNSRSEMNVSTLELGDSALYLCASSLPGVPDEQFFGPGTRLTVL.